This T cell receptor beta chain originates from a study of T cells of healthy individuals. Via MiXCR, TCRdb re-called the 5' RACE reads, giving one row per CDR3 protein. The sample contains about 96,000 distinct CDR3 sequences, 15% to 20% of which appear only once. The length of the CDR3 is 16 residues. CDR1 and CDR2 (germline): SGHTA, FQGNSA. V lost 1 base and J 10 bases, leaving 20 bases between the germline ends. There are many counts of this clonotype. The rearrangement joins TRBV7-2 to TRBJ2-1, with D maybe TRBD1 (5 bases). This sequence originates from a human donor in good health. CDR3 loop: CASSLDLVTASEEQFF. The CDR3 region has the DNA TGTGCCAGCAGCTTAGATTTGGTGACAGCCTCAGAGGAGCAGTTCTTC.